This TCR beta chain was identified during a study of shared clonotypes between healthy human individuals. Broader study findings: Naive subsets generally had larger estimated richness than memory subsets.

Turning to this clone: Its target is not known.

This CDR3 comprises 14 residues. The V gene lost 5 bases and the J gene lost 2 bases, with 13 bases spanning the gap. In germline, CDR1 is MNHEY, CDR2 SMNVEV (reference sequence). Naive CD8 cells, CD45RO-negative and positively selected for CCR7, excluded terminally differentiated effector memory CD45RA+ cells. Generated by immunoSEQ multiplex PCR, the TCRdb table keeps only in-frame clones and is missing some. This table holds about 2.2 million clones, just under 95% found once. The sequencing sample was made of naive CD8+ T cells from PBMCs. This TCR was recovered from a man between 18 and 29 years old in good health. Some clones in this sample may be carry-over from other donors' samples. The chain combines TRBV27 with TRBJ2-7; D might be TRBD1 or TRBD2, each matching 5 bases. The CDR3: CASSSRDGTYEQYF. CDR3 sequence (DNA): TGTGCCAGCAGTAGCCGGGACGGAACCTACGAGCAGTACTTC.